The next 30 T cell receptor beta chains were all read from a single sample in a study of early T cells in non-severe SARS-CoV-2 infection. TCRdb recomputed calls from the 5' RACE reads with MiXCR, one row per CDR3 protein. The sample includes about 48,000 distinct CDR3 sequences, about 10% of them seen just once. The sample taken for sequencing was whole blood. Receptors were obtained from an adult who was a healthcare worker with PCR-confirmed SARS-CoV-2 infection or an uninfected control (not recorded which).

This clonotype was seen ten or more times. This chain uses TRBV29-1 with TRBJ2-7; a weak D match, TRBD1 (5 bases). Germline V lookup: CDR1 SQVTM, CDR2 ANQGSEA. V dropped 4 bases and J dropped 6 bases, with 10 bases sitting between them. The CDR3 sequence is 11 residues long. The CDR3 DNA reads as TGCAGCGTTGCTGCAGGGCCCGAGCAGTACTTC. The encoded protein is CSVAAGPEQYF.

This clonotype was picked up many times. This chain uses TRBV10-3 with TRBJ1-5; 8 bases match TRBD1. V was pared by 3 bases and J by 5 bases, with 9 bases of the junction left unmatched. This CDR3 contains 16 residues. CDR1 and CDR2 from the germline V gene are ENHRY and SYGVKD. CDR3 bases: TGTGCCATCAGTGATCCCGACAGGGGTATCGATCAGCCCCAGCATTTT. Its protein is CAISDPDRGIDQPQHF.

This clonotype has a count of ten or more. This chain uses TRBV29-1 with TRBJ1-1, with D uncertain. The germline CDR1 and CDR2 sequences are SQVTM and ANQGSEA. The CDR3 length is 13 residues. The ends were cut back, 7 bases at V and 0 bases at J, with 12 bases in the middle. CDR3 residues: CSGRTSMNTEAFF. DNA for the CDR3: TGCAGCGGGCGAACTAGCATGAACACTGAAGCTTTCTTT.

Of note for this clonotype: Given a much more abundant clone one base away, this may be a read error. The genes are TRBV3-1 and TRBJ1-1, with D unresolved. The CDR3 spans 15 residues. Germline V CDR1 and CDR2: LGHDT, YNNKEL (reference sequence). In DNA, the CDR3 is TGTGTCAGCAGCCAAGATGGAGGGCGGAACACTGAAGCTTTCTTT. The encoded protein is CVSSQDGGRNTEAFF.

Many counts were recorded for this clonotype. At one end the junction does not follow the germline gene, possibly because of a read error. The chain carries TRBV10-1 and TRBJ1-4; D ambiguous. Germline lookup yields CDR1 WNHNN and CDR2 SYGVQD (reference sequence). The CDR3 is 14 amino acids. As DNA, the CDR3 is TGTGCCAGCAGAGGGTCGGGGACTAATGAAAAACTGTTTTTT. It codes for CASRGSGTNEKLFF.

The genes are TRBV5-4 and TRBJ1-6; D unresolved. Germline CDR1 and CDR2: SGHNT and YYREEE (reference sequence). The V end was cut by 4 bases, the J end by 0 bases, with 11 bases between. The CDR3 totals 16 residues. CDR3 amino acids: CASSPDGSSYNSPLHF. The CDR3 bases are TGTGCCAGCAGCCCTGACGGAAGCTCCTATAATTCACCCCTCCACTTT.

The V gene is TRBV29-1, the J gene TRBJ2-1; TRBD1 might be the D (6 bases). Germline V gene lookup returns CDR1 SQVTM and CDR2 ANQGSEA. The CDR3 totals 13 residues. Trimming left V 7 bases short and J 0 bases short, with 10 bases between. The CDR3: CSAGQSSYNEQFF. CDR3 bases: TGCAGCGCTGGACAGAGCTCCTACAATGAGCAGTTCTTC.

The table lists this clonotype with many counts. The V call is TRBV20-1, the J call TRBJ1-6; D is unresolved. Germline V gives CDR1 DFQATT, CDR2 SNEGSKA (reference sequence). This CDR3 spans 13 amino acids. Trimming removed 6 bases from V and 8 bases from J, with 14 bases in between. Here the CDR3 DNA reads TGCAGTGCCGACGGATTCGCCTATTCACCCCTCCACTTT. Translated: CSADGFAYSPLHF.

This clonotype showed up many times. The rearrangement uses TRBV19 and TRBJ1-5; no firm D call. The CDR3 length is 14 residues. V was pared by 7 bases and J by 6 bases, with 16 bases between. The germline CDR1 and CDR2 sequences are LNHDA and SQIVND (reference sequence). As DNA, the CDR3 is TGTGCCAGTAACCTTCGGGGTAACGCTCAGCCCCAGCATTTT. It codes for CASNLRGNAQPQHF.

The chain uses TRBV5-4 and TRBJ1-1, with D uncertain. Germline CDR1 reads SGHNT; CDR2 reads YYREEE (reference sequence). V lost 3 bases, J lost 1 base, and 7 bases lay in between. This CDR3 contains 13 residues. The CDR3 DNA follows: TGTGCCAGCAGCTGGTCGCAGAACACTGAAGCTTTCTTT. Translating gives CASSWSQNTEAFF. The full variable domain, its missing parts supplied by reference TRBV5-4 and TRBJ1-1, is ETGVTQSPTHLIKTRGQQVTLRCSSQSGHNTVSWYQQALGQGPQFIFQYYREEENGRGNFPPRFSGLQFPNYSSELNVNALELDDSALYLCASSWSQNTEAFFGQGTRLTVV.

The chain employs TRBV28 and TRBJ1-6, with a weak D call TRBD1 (6 bases). Germline lookup yields CDR1 MDHEN and CDR2 SYDVKM. CDR3 length: 17 residues. V was pared by 2 bases and J by 0 bases, with 11 bases between. The CDR3 sequence: CASSLPRGSSYNSPLHF. The CDR3 DNA sequence: TGTGCCAGCAGTTTACCCAGGGGAAGCTCCTATAATTCACCCCTCCACTTT.

This clonotype has ten or more counts. This chain joins TRBV29-1 and TRBJ2-6, with D possibly matching TRBD1 (5 bases). The CDR3 consists of 17 residues. Germline V CDR1 and CDR2: SQVTM, ANQGSEA. Trimming pared 4 bases from V and 0 bases from J, leaving 16 bases between. In DNA form, the CDR3 reads TGCAGCGTTGGGTCAGGGCTATCCCTCTCTGGGGCCAACGTCCTGACTTTC. Encoded protein: CSVGSGLSLSGANVLTF.

V usage is TRBV4-2 and J usage is TRBJ2-5; weak D call: TRBD2 (6 bases). With 4 bases removed from V and 6 bases from J, the gap between germline ends came to 18 bases. The CDR3 consists of 15 residues. Germline CDR1 is LGHNA and CDR2 is YNFKEQ. The CDR3 DNA is TGTGCCAGCAGCCGGGGGGTGCGGGATGCGAAGACCCAGTACTTC. Residues: CASSRGVRDAKTQYF.

The chain carries TRBV10-3 and TRBJ2-5; either TRBD1 or TRBD2 may supply D (5 bases each). The CDR3 length is 17 residues. Germline lookup yields CDR1 ENHRY and CDR2 SYGVKD. The V and J ends lost 8 bases and 5 bases respectively, with 27 bases between them. CDR3 coding DNA: TGTGCCATCTCCGCCCAAGGGTCCGGGGCGGGCGGGGAGACCCAGTACTTC. Its protein is CAISAQGSGAGGETQYF.

This clonotype was observed a handful of times. V is TRBV7-9 and J is TRBJ2-7; either TRBD1 or TRBD2 may fit D (5 bases each). Germline lookup yields CDR1 SEHNR and CDR2 FQNEAQ (reference sequence). Trimming removed 6 bases at V and 2 bases at J, with 11 bases between. CDR3 length: 13 amino acids. CDR3: CASRGTAAYEQYF. For the CDR3, the DNA is TGTGCCAGCAGGGGGACCGCAGCCTACGAGCAGTACTTC. Variable domain in full (rest from reference TRBV7-9 and TRBJ2-7): DTGVSQNPRHKITKRGQNVTFRCDPISEHNRLYWYRQTLGQGPEFLTYFQNEAQLEKSRLLSDRFSAERPKGSFSTLEIQRTEQGDSAMYLCASRGTAAYEQYFGPGTRLTVT.

This clonotype was counted only a few times. V is TRBV29-1 and J is TRBJ2-6, with D possibly being TRBD1 or TRBD2 (5 bases each). The V end lost 0 bases, the J end lost 0 bases, and 12 bases lay between the germline ends. The CDR3 runs 17 residues. The germline gives CDR1 SQVTM, CDR2 ANQGSEA. DNA for the CDR3: TGCAGCGTTGAAGACCGACAGCGGAACTCTGGGGCCAACGTCCTGACTTTC. Its protein is CSVEDRQRNSGANVLTF.

The table lists this clonotype with many counts. The CDR3 DNA is TGTGCCAGCTCATTCCGCGACAGGGGCAAGAACACTGAAGCTTTCTTT. Protein: CASSFRDRGKNTEAFF. The chain joins TRBV18 to TRBJ1-1; 8 bases fit TRBD1. The length of the CDR3 is 16 residues. Per the germline V gene, CDR1 is KGHSH and CDR2 is LQKENI. The V segment lost 5 bases and the J segment 1 base; nucleotides outside the gene matches: 9. Filled out from reference TRBV18 and TRBJ1-1, the complete variable domain reads NAGVMQNPRHLVRRRGQEARLRCSPMKGHSHVYWYRQLPEEGLKFMVYLQKENIIDESGMPKERFSAEFPKEGPSILRIQQVVRGDSAAYFCASSFRDRGKNTEAFFGQGTRLTVV.

This clonotype occurred many times. V gene TRBV6-5 combines with J gene TRBJ2-7; D call uncertain. The CDR3 consists of 14 residues. V was shortened by 6 bases and J by 4 bases, with 16 bases between the two germline ends. CDR1 and CDR2 (germline): MNHEY, SVGAGI. For the CDR3, the DNA is TGTGCCAGCAGGGGAAGGTTTAGTTCGTACGAGCAGTACTTC. As protein: CASRGRFSSYEQYF.

This clonotype has a single count. The chain recombines TRBV29-1 with TRBJ2-1; 14 bases fit TRBD2. The J segment lost 4 bases and the V segment lost 5 bases, leaving 10 bases of the junction unmatched. The CDR3 extends over 17 amino acids. Germline CDR1 and CDR2: SQVTM and ANQGSEA. The CDR3 here is CSVLRLAGGPVYNEQFF. Written as DNA, the CDR3 is TGCAGCGTTTTGAGACTAGCGGGAGGGCCAGTTTACAATGAGCAGTTCTTC.

This clonotype was seen repeatedly, ten times or more. V usage is TRBV28 and J usage is TRBJ2-5; 9 bases are a match to TRBD2. J gave up 5 bases and V 3 bases, and 4 bases lay outside the gene matches. CDR3 length: 14 residues. Germline V lookup: CDR1 MDHEN, CDR2 SYDVKM. This CDR3 reads CASSLRGGTETQYF. In DNA form, the CDR3 reads TGTGCCAGCAGTTTGCGGGGGGGTACGGAGACCCAGTACTTC. The full variable domain, completed using reference TRBV28 and TRBJ2-5, is DVKVTQSSRYLVKRTGEKVFLECVQDMDHENMFWYRQDPGLGLRLIYFSYDVKMKEKGDIPEGYSVSREKKERFSLILESASTNQTSMYLCASSLRGGTETQYFGPGTRLLVL.

Many counts were recorded for this clonotype. The chain combines TRBV11-1 with TRBJ2-1; 7 bases align to TRBD1. This CDR3 region has 14 residues. V was clipped by 1 base and J by 8 bases; unmatched bases: 5. From germline, CDR1 is SGHAT and CDR2 FQDESV (reference sequence). For the CDR3, the DNA is TGTGCCAGCAGCTTAGAGCTCGACAGGGATGAGCAGTTCTTC. Amino acids: CASSLELDRDEQFF.

There are many counts of this clonotype. This chain connects TRBV11-2 to TRBJ2-1; 8 nucleotides agree with TRBD1. This CDR3 is 15 amino acids long. With V trimmed by 7 bases and J by 6 bases, 11 bases remained unmatched. Per the germline V gene, CDR1 is SGHAT and CDR2 is FQNNGV. DNA of the CDR3: TGTGCCAGCACCGTCGGACAGGGAAAAGGCAATGAGCAGTTCTTC. The encoded protein is CASTVGQGKGNEQFF.

This clonotype was seen only a few times. The chain recombines TRBV14 with TRBJ2-7; weak D call: TRBD1 (5 bases). Germline CDR1 reads SGHDN; CDR2 reads FVKESK. This CDR3 has 15 residues. V lost 4 bases, J lost 3 bases, and 16 bases lay in between. CDR3 sequence: CASSRGGRKLYEQYF. The CDR3 DNA reads as TGTGCCAGCAGCCGGGGCGGCCGAAAACTCTACGAGCAGTACTTC.

The count of this clonotype is one. The rearrangement links TRBV7-8 to TRBJ2-4; 8 bases match TRBD1. Germline loops: CDR1 SGHVS, CDR2 FQNEAQ. This CDR3 contains 14 residues. V was pared by 2 bases and J by 6 bases, with 3 bases of the junction left unmatched. CDR3 region: CASSLQGAGNIQYF. The CDR3 bases are TGTGCCAGCAGCTTACAGGGGGCAGGAAACATTCAGTACTTC.

This clonotype was seen ten or more times. The gene calls are TRBV27 and TRBJ1-5; D gene uncertain. V shed 3 bases and J shed 0 bases, with 9 bases lying between them. The germline CDR1 and CDR2 sequences are MNHEY and SMNVEV (reference sequence). The CDR3 length is 15 residues. The CDR3 region has the DNA TGTGCCAGCAGTTTGCAGGTGAATAGCAATCAGCCCCAGCATTTT. It encodes CASSLQVNSNQPQHF.

This clonotype was counted ten times or more. The chain couples TRBV4-1 to TRBJ2-7; D is unresolved. The germline CDR1 and CDR2 sequences are MGHRA and YSYEKL. V dropped 2 bases and J dropped 6 bases, with 8 bases sitting between them. CDR3 size: 12 residues. The CDR3 region is CASSQHTGEQYF. The CDR3 DNA sequence: TGCGCCAGCAGCCAACACACCGGCGAGCAGTACTTC.

In this sample, this clonotype turned up many times. The V and J genes are TRBV9 and TRBJ1-1, with D possibly being TRBD1 (6 bases). The CDR3 runs to 13 residues. Between the trimmed V and J ends, which lost 3 bases and 7 bases, there was a span of 13 bases. Germline V gene data show CDR1 as SGDLS and CDR2 as YYNGEE. The CDR3, as DNA: TGTGCCAGCAGCGCCGCACAGGGAAGTGAAGCTTTCTTT. Translating gives CASSAAQGSEAFF. The full variable domain, rest sourced from reference TRBV9 and TRBJ1-1, is DSGVTQTPKHLITATGQRVTLRCSPRSGDLSVYWYQQSLDQGLQFLIQYYNGEERAKGNILERFSAQQFPDLHSELNLSSLELGDSALYFCASSAAQGSEAFFGQGTRLTVV.

The table lists this clonotype with many counts. The chain links TRBV7-9 to TRBJ2-7; D ambiguous. V lost 5 bases and J 1 base, leaving 6 bases between the germline ends. The CDR3 has 12 amino acids. The germline V gene encodes CDR1 SEHNR and CDR2 FQNEAQ (reference sequence). This chain's CDR3 is CASSKWSYEQYF. CDR3 DNA sequence: TGTGCCAGCAGCAAGTGGTCCTACGAGCAGTACTTC.

This clonotype was counted a few times. The chain has TRBV6-6 and TRBJ2-3; 8 nucleotides match TRBD2. This CDR3 spans 13 amino acids. V shed 6 bases, J shed 4 bases, and the junction held 3 bases outside the gene matches. Germline CDR1 reads MNHNY; CDR2 reads SVGAGI (reference sequence). The CDR3 DNA sequence: TGTGCCAGCAGGAGCGGGAGAGCAGATACGCAGTATTTT. This encodes CASRSGRADTQYF.

This clonotype was observed many times. V usage is TRBV6-6 and J usage is TRBJ2-7; D gene ambiguous. Germline-derived CDR1 and CDR2 are MNHNY and SVGAGI (reference sequence). The V gene lost 5 bases and the J gene lost 2 bases, with 7 bases spanning the gap. The CDR3 loop spans 12 amino acids. The CDR3 DNA is TGTGCCAGCAGTCCCGATGCCTACGAGCAGTACTTC. Protein product: CASSPDAYEQYF.